Listed below are T cell receptor beta chains from one sample, sequenced in a study of T cell responses to AZD1222 COVID-19 vaccine. Clones were read by immunoSEQ multiplex PCR, and TCRdb kept only the in-frame ones, dropping some. This sample has 200,000 to 250,000 clones, with 94% found just once. The specimen comprised peripheral blood, sampled 28 days after the second dose of the MenACWY control vaccine. Receptors were obtained from an adult who received the MenACWY meningococcal vaccine as a control. Both conserved end residues are part of each CDR3. D genes are given only for firm matches. Some rows have no size entry. The others give once, few or many, or a class for an expanded clone.

>NA|NA|TRBJ1-5|TRBV30|12
TGTGCCTGGGCCGGACAGAATCAGCCCCAGCATTTT
CAWAGQNQPQHF
>NA|NA|TRBJ2-3|TRBV14|12
TGTGCCAGCAGCCCCGCTAGCTATACGCAGTATTTT
CASSPASYTQYF
>TRBD1|NA|TRBJ1-5|TRBV6-6|16
TGTGCCAGCAGTCGAACAACAGGGGGCGGAGGGCAGCCCCAGCATTTT
CASSRTTGGGGQPQHF
>NA|few|TRBJ2-7|TRBV5-6|14
TGTGCCAGCAGCCCCGTGGGGAGCTCCTACGAGCAGTACTTC
CASSPVGSSYEQYF
>TRBD1|NA|TRBJ2-7|TRBV18|15
TGTGCCAGCTCAGTCGGGACAAGGGGGCACTACGAGCAGTACTTC
CASSVGTRGHYEQYF
>NA|once|TRBJ2-5|TRBV5-6|15
TGTGCCAGCAGCTTATCGCCGGTGGCACAAGAGACCCAGTACTTC
CASSLSPVAQETQYF
>NA|NA|TRBJ1-2|TRBV9|13
TGTGCCAGCAGTCCCGCAGGCCCCTATGGCTACACCTTC
CASSPAGPYGYTF
>NA|NA|TRBJ2-1|TRBV7-9|14
TGTGCCAGCAGCTTAGAAACTATTTACAATGAGCAGTTCTTC
CASSLETIYNEQFF
>NA|once|TRBJ1-2|TRBV5-1|13
TGCGCCAGCAGCTTGAGTCAGGGCCATGGCTACACCTTC
CASSLSQGHGYTF
>TRBD1|NA|TRBJ1-1|TRBV27|12
TGTGCCAGCAGTTGGGGACAGAGTCCAGCTTTCTTT
CASSWGQSPAFF
>NA|NA|TRBJ2-3|TRBV19|14
TGTGCCAGTAGTATAGAGGGGGGCGTAGATACGCAGTATTTT
CASSIEGGVDTQYF
>TRBD2|NA|TRBJ2-1|TRBV27|16
TGTGCCAGCAGTTCCGTTCTAGCGGGAGCCAACAATGAGCAGTTCTTC
CASSSVLAGANNEQFF
>TRBD1|NA|TRBJ2-1|TRBV6-2/TRBV6-3|15
TGTGCCAGCAGTCACGCCGGGACAGGATTAAATGAGCAGTTCTTC
CASSHAGTGLNEQFF
>NA|NA|TRBJ2-4|TRBV25-1|16
TGTGCCAGCAGTGAGACAGGAATCCTAGCCAAAAACATTCAGTACTTC
CASSETGILAKNIQYF
>TRBD1|NA|TRBJ1-1|TRBV6-2/TRBV6-3|16
TGTGCCAGCAGTTACTCGGGGACAGATGAAAACACTGAAGCTTTCTTT
CASSYSGTDENTEAFF
>NA|NA|TRBJ1-2|TRBV4-3|15
TGCGCCAGCAGCCAAGATCTCCTTGTTAACTATGGCTACACCTTC
CASSQDLLVNYGYTF
>TRBD1|NA|TRBJ1-1|TRBV5-8|13
TGTGCCAGCAGCTTTGGACAGGACTCCCAAGCTTTCTTT
CASSFGQDSQAFF
>NA|NA|TRBJ1-1|TRBV12-3/TRBV12-4|13
TGTGCCAGCAGTGTTCAATTGAACACTGAAGCTTTCTTT
CASSVQLNTEAFF
>NA|NA|TRBJ1-6|TRBV15|14
TGTGCCACCAGCAGGGACAGAGATAATTCACCCCTCCACTTT
CATSRDRDNSPLHF
>TRBD2|NA|TRBJ2-5|TRBV27|15
TGTGCCAGCCGGAGGGAGGGCCCCCTTGTATCGACCCAGTACTTC
CASRREGPLVSTQYF
>TRBD2|NA|TRBJ2-1|TRBV5-1|16
TGCGCCAGCAGCCTCGGGGGGGCTACCACAGGGAATGAGCAGTTCTTC
CASSLGGATTGNEQFF
>NA|NA|TRBJ1-5|TRBV28|15
TGTGCCAGCCGTATCAATGACCGCTACCGTCAGCCCCAGCATTTT
CASRINDRYRQPQHF
>NA|NA|TRBJ1-5|TRBV2|15
TGTGCCAGCAGGAAACAGGGCGCCAAGCTGGGGCCCCAGCATTTT
CASRKQGAKLGPQHF
>NA|NA|TRBJ1-1|TRBV5-1|12
TGCGCCAGCGGATCAGGGAACACTGAAGCTTTCTTT
CASGSGNTEAFF
>TRBD2|NA|TRBJ2-7|TRBV5-1|16
TGCGCCAGCAGCCCCGGGACTAGCGGGGTCGCCTACGAGCAGTACTTC
CASSPGTSGVAYEQYF
>NA|NA|TRBJ1-6|TRBV7-9|15
TGTGCCAGCAGCTTGGGTAGCTCCTATAATTCACCCCTCCACTTT
CASSLGSSYNSPLHF
>NA|NA|TRBJ1-6|TRBV6-5|15
TGTGCCAGCAGTTACTCAGGCAGGGCTAATTCACCCCTCCACTTT
CASSYSGRANSPLHF
>TRBD2|NA|TRBJ2-5|TRBV6-5|15
TGTGCCAGCAGTTACTTTCGCGGGGGTGAAGAGACCCAGTACTTC
CASSYFRGGEETQYF
>TRBD2|NA|TRBJ2-2|TRBV11-2|15
TGTGCCAGCAGCAGGGCGGGAGGACCACAGGGGGAGCTGTTTTTT
CASSRAGGPQGELFF
>NA|NA|TRBJ1-4|TRBV6-5|16
TGTGCCAGCAGTTACTCACTACAGCCCCAGTTGGAAAAACTGTTTTTT
CASSYSLQPQLEKLFF
>NA|NA|TRBJ1-6|TRBV2|16
TGTGCCAGCAGTGAATGGGGGGCAACCTATAATTCACCCCTCCACTTT
CASSEWGATYNSPLHF
>NA|NA|TRBJ2-7|TRBV6-6|14
TGTGCCAGCAGTTCCCTGCAGGGCCCCTACGAGCAGTACTTC
CASSSLQGPYEQYF
>NA|NA|TRBJ1-2|TRBV28|12
TGTGCCAGCAGTTTAGAGAGCCAAGGCTACACCTTC
CASSLESQGYTF
>NA|NA|TRBJ1-3|TRBV5-1|14
TGCGCCAGCAGCTCGAGGGAGTCTGGAAACACCATATATTTT
CASSSRESGNTIYF
>TRBD2|NA|TRBJ2-3|TRBV2|15
TGTGCCAGCAGGAGAACTAGCGGGGCCACAGATACGCAGTATTTT
CASRRTSGATDTQYF
>TRBD1|NA|TRBJ1-2|TRBV28|13
TGTGCCAGCAGTGCGACAGGGGGTAATGGCTACACCTTC
CASSATGGNGYTF
>TRBD2|NA|TRBJ2-5|TRBV30|14
TGTGCCTGGAGTGCGGCGGGAGTACCCGAGACCCAGTACTTC
CAWSAAGVPETQYF
>NA|NA|TRBJ2-7|TRBV5-4|13
TGTGCCAGCAGCTTGCCAGGGAGGGGGGAGCAGTACTTC
CASSLPGRGEQYF
>NA|NA|TRBJ2-7|TRBV5-1|11
TGCGCCAGCTCGTCCTCCTACGAGCAGTACTTC
CASSSSYEQYF
>NA|NA|TRBJ2-1|TRBV9|13
TGTGCCAGCAGCGTCAGCGGGTACAATGAGCAGTTCTTC
CASSVSGYNEQFF
>NA|NA|TRBJ2-4|TRBV6-1|16
TGTGCCAGCAGTGAAGGAAGACTTACTGCCAAAAACATTCAGTACTTC
CASSEGRLTAKNIQYF
>TRBD2|once|TRBJ2-7|TRBV6-6|19
TGTGCCAGCAGTCCCGCCCAGGGACTAGCGGGAAGGGTTTCCTACGAGCAGTACTTC
CASSPAQGLAGRVSYEQYF
>TRBD1|NA|TRBJ1-2|TRBV27|14
TGTGCCAGCAGTAGGACAGGGCCGGGATATGGCTACACCTTC
CASSRTGPGYGYTF
>NA|NA|TRBJ1-5|TRBV12-3/TRBV12-4|13
TGTGCCAGCAGTTTCGGCAGCAATCAGCCCCAGCATTTT
CASSFGSNQPQHF
>TRBD2|NA|TRBJ2-7|TRBV12-3/TRBV12-4|13
TGTGCCAGCAGGGACGCGGGGGCCTACGAGCAGTACTTC
CASRDAGAYEQYF
>NA|NA|TRBJ2-1|TRBV25-1|16
TGTGCCAGCAGCCCAGCACAGGGTGGGGGGGTATATGAGCAGTTCTTC
CASSPAQGGGVYEQFF
>NA|NA|TRBJ1-1|TRBV13|16
TGTGCCAGCAGCAATGCGCAGGGGCCCATGAACACTGAAGCTTTCTTT
CASSNAQGPMNTEAFF
>TRBD1|once|TRBJ1-1|TRBV28|13
TGTGCCAGCAGCTTCACAGGGGCCACTGAAGCTTTCTTT
CASSFTGATEAFF
>TRBD1|NA|TRBJ1-2|TRBV27|14
TGTGCCAGCAGGACATCAGGGGGGGTGTACGGCTACACCTTC
CASRTSGGVYGYTF
>NA|NA|TRBJ2-3|TRBV27|13
TGTGCCAGCAGTTCCGTTAGCCGAGATACGCAGTATTTT
CASSSVSRDTQYF
>NA|NA|TRBJ1-4|TRBV28|13
TGTGCCAGCAGTTTAAGGGTCGACGAAAAACTGTTTTTT
CASSLRVDEKLFF
>NA|NA|TRBJ2-7|TRBV2|14
TGTGCCAGCAGTGGGACTTTCTCAGCCTACGAGCAGTACTTC
CASSGTFSAYEQYF
>NA|NA|TRBJ1-2|TRBV28|14
TGTGCCAGCAGTTTTCGGGGGCGGTTCTCTGGCTACACCTTC
CASSFRGRFSGYTF
>TRBD2|NA|TRBJ2-7|TRBV5-4|15
TGTGCCAGCAGCTTACTAAGCGGGAGTTCCTACGAGCAGTACTTC
CASSLLSGSSYEQYF
>TRBD2|NA|TRBJ2-5|TRBV15|20
TGTGCCACCAGCAGAGATCTCCCCCTGGGAGGCGGGGGGCTACAAGAGACCCAGTACTTC
CATSRDLPLGGGGLQETQYF